Given below is one TCR beta chain in context. The sample originates from a study of T cell changes during pregnancy in multiple sclerosis. Assay used: immunoSEQ multiplex PCR; TCRdb lists only in-frame clones, some missing. The sample yields tens of thousands of clones, roughly 91% seen once. Per the germline V gene, CDR1 is SGDLS and CDR2 is YYNGEE. The CDR3 length is 13 residues. The V end was cut by 4 bases, the J end by 11 bases, with 16 bases between. The chain carries TRBV9 and TRBJ1-5, with D perhaps matching TRBD1 (6 bases). The source of this sequence is a female donor with multiple sclerosis, enrolled in a pregnancy study. Sequencing used CD8+ T cells from peripheral blood mononuclear cells, obtained before pregnancy. The CDR3 DNA sequence: TGTGCCAGCAGCTTGGGAGGGGGAACGGCCCAGCATTTT. Translated: CASSLGGGTAQHF.